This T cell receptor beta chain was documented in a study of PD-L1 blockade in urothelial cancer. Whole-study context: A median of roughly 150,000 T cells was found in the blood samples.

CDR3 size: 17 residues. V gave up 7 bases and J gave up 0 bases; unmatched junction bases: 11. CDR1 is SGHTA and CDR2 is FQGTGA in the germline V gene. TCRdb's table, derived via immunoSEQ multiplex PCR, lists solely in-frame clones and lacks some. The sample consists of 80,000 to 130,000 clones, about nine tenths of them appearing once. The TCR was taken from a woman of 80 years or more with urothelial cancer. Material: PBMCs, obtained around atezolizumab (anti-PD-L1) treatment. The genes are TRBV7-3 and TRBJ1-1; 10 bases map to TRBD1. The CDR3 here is CASKIWGQGTMNTEAFF. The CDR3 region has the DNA TGTGCCAGCAAGATATGGGGACAGGGGACGATGAACACTGAAGCTTTCTTT.